A single sample is the source of the 21 T cell receptor beta chains below, sequenced in a study of T-cell memory formation after mild COVID-19. TCRdb called the 5' RACE reads again in MiXCR, with one record for every CDR3 protein. The sample has about 470,000 distinct CDR3 sequences, around a quarter seen once. Sequencing was performed on PBMCs or a T cell subset sorted from them (not recorded which). The receptors come from an adult woman who had mild COVID-19 (a few samples of this study predate the infection). Cell type and time point are not known.

This clonotype was seen a few times. The rearrangement uses TRBV2 and TRBJ2-5; 7 bases fit TRBD1. This CDR3 region has 12 residues. V was pared by 10 bases and J by 2 bases, with 4 bases of the junction left unmatched. Germline CDR1 reads SNHLY; CDR2 reads FYNNEI. The CDR3 is CAILTGQETQYF. The CDR3, as DNA: TGTGCCATCCTGACAGGGCAAGAGACCCAGTACTTC.

This clonotype was observed a handful of times. This chain uses TRBV5-1 with TRBJ2-2; D is possibly TRBD1 (6 bases). The ends were cut back, 7 bases at V and 3 bases at J, with 13 bases in the middle. CDR3 length: 14 amino acids. CDR1 SGHRS and CDR2 YFSETQ come from the germline V gene. The CDR3 here is CASGGHDYTGELFF. In DNA, the CDR3 is TGCGCCAGCGGGGGACACGACTACACCGGGGAGCTGTTTTTT. Full variable domain (remainder filled in from reference TRBV5-1 and TRBJ2-2): KAGVTQTPRYLIKTRGQQVTLSCSPISGHRSVSWYQQTPGQGLQFLFEYFSETQRNKGNFPGRFSGRQFSNSRSEMNVSTLELGDSALYLCASGGHDYTGELFFGEGSRLTVL.

The chain uses TRBV7-9 and TRBJ2-7; weak D call: TRBD1 (5 bases). V gave up 2 bases and J gave up 3 bases, with 17 bases separating them. This CDR3 is 16 amino acids long. The germline gives CDR1 SEHNR, CDR2 FQNEAQ (reference sequence). Written as DNA, the CDR3 is TGTGCCAGCAGCTTAAATCAGGGAAAATGGGTCTACGAGCAGTACTTC. Protein product: CASSLNQGKWVYEQYF. Filled out from reference TRBV7-9 and TRBJ2-7, the complete variable domain reads DTGVSQNPRHKITKRGQNVTFRCDPISEHNRLYWYRQTLGQGPEFLTYFQNEAQLEKSRLLSDRFSAERPKGSFSTLEIQRTEQGDSAMYLCASSLNQGKWVYEQYFGPGTRLTVT.

This clonotype showed up many times. V usage is TRBV6-2 or TRBV6-3 and J usage is TRBJ2-6; D is unclear. The CDR3 has 15 amino acids. CDR1 is MNHEY and CDR2 is SVGEGT in the germline V gene. Between the trimmed V and J ends, which lost 2 bases and 0 bases, there was a span of 5 bases. The CDR3: CASSYRVSGANVLTF. Here the CDR3 DNA reads TGTGCCAGCAGTTACAGAGTCTCTGGGGCCAACGTCCTGACTTTC.

This chain joins TRBV11-2 and TRBJ2-7; D is perhaps TRBD2 (6 bases). The length of the CDR3 is 13 residues. Germline values: CDR1 SGHAT, CDR2 FQNNGV. Trimming took 4 bases from V and 3 from J, leaving 10 bases between them. The CDR3 loop reads CASSWRGLYEQYF. In DNA, the CDR3 is TGTGCCAGCAGCTGGCGGGGTCTCTACGAGCAGTACTTC.

This rearrangement joins TRBV12-3 or TRBV12-4 to TRBJ1-2; the D is unclear. The length of the CDR3 is 13 residues. The V and J ends lost 2 bases and 5 bases respectively, with 9 bases between them. The CDR3 nucleotides are TGTGCCAGCAGTTTATCCCTGCGGTATGGCTACACCTTC. Protein product: CASSLSLRYGYTF.

J is TRBJ1-4 and V is TRBV5-1; TRBD1 is a possible D gene (5 bases). The CDR3 runs 12 residues. Germline CDR1 SGHRS, CDR2 YFSETQ. V lost 5 bases and J lost 6, with 8 bases in between. The CDR3 region has the DNA TGCGCCAGCAGGGACATCGATGAAAAACTGTTTTTT. Its translation: CASRDIDEKLFF.

CDR3 loop: CASSYFREAAGVSETQYF. Written as DNA, the CDR3 is TGTGCCAGCAGTTATTTTAGGGAGGCAGCGGGAGTATCAGAGACCCAGTACTTC. V gene TRBV6-5 combines with J gene TRBJ2-5; the match to TRBD2 covers 8 bases. V gave up 3 bases and J gave up 4 bases; unmatched junction bases: 16. The germline V gene encodes CDR1 MNHEY and CDR2 SVGAGI. This CDR3 is built from 18 residues.

This clonotype was seen repeatedly, ten times or more. This sequence joins TRBV10-2 and TRBJ2-1, with 9 bases identical to TRBD2. CDR1 WSHSY and CDR2 SAAADI come from the germline V gene. The CDR3 consists of 15 residues. Losses at the gene ends were 7 bases for V and 1 base for J; bases not matched to a gene: 5. CDR3 in DNA: TGCGCCAGCACCCCCAGCGGGAGGTCCTACAATGAGCAGTTCTTC. Residues: CASTPSGRSYNEQFF.

This clonotype was recorded a few times. This rearrangement joins TRBV7-2 to TRBJ2-5, with D tentatively TRBD2 (5 bases). Germline V lookup: CDR1 SGHTA, CDR2 FQGNSA. The CDR3 extends over 15 amino acids. V was shortened by 5 bases and J by 1 base, with 14 bases between the two germline ends. CDR3 DNA sequence: TGTGCCAGCAGCATAGTCGGCCTAGCCCAAGAGACCCAGTACTTC. Translation: CASSIVGLAQETQYF.

The J gene is TRBJ2-1, the V gene TRBV5-4, with D unclear. Trimming left V 7 bases short and J 7 bases short, with 18 bases between. The CDR3 consists of 14 residues. The germline V gene has CDR1 SGHNT and CDR2 YYREEE (reference sequence). DNA for the CDR3: TGTGCCAGCGGATTGTCCGGTATCCTAAATGAGCAGTTCTTC. Its translation is CASGLSGILNEQFF.

The CDR3 DNA reads as TGTGCCAGCAGTGGGGGCAGGGGAGAGATGAGAACTGAAGCTTTCTTT. This encodes CASSGGRGEMRTEAFF. This chain links TRBV12-3 or TRBV12-4 with TRBJ1-1, with D possibly TRBD1 on 6 matching bases. Trimming removed 5 bases at V and 5 bases at J, with 21 bases between. The CDR3 totals 16 residues.

This clonotype was observed a single time. The rearrangement links TRBV9 to TRBJ2-5; tentatively, D is TRBD1 (6 bases). The CDR3 contains 14 residues. Germline CDR1 and CDR2: SGDLS and YYNGEE. Trimming took off 4 bases at V and 6 bases at J, with 16 bases between the two ends. CDR3 DNA: TGTGCCAGCAGCCCCCGCAGGGGTGAAAAGACCCAGTACTTC. Protein: CASSPRRGEKTQYF. Using reference TRBV9 and TRBJ2-5 for the parts outside the CDR3, the full variable domain is DSGVTQTPKHLITATGQRVTLRCSPRSGDLSVYWYQQSLDQGLQFLIQYYNGEERAKGNILERFSAQQFPDLHSELNLSSLELGDSALYFCASSPRRGEKTQYFGPGTRLLVL.

The sample holds a few counts of this clonotype. The CDR3 sequence is CSAATFGPGASYEQYF. The CDR3 nucleotides are TGCAGTGCTGCAACGTTCGGGCCCGGCGCCTCCTACGAGCAGTACTTC. This chain links TRBV20-1 with TRBJ2-7, with D unclear. Germline V lookup: CDR1 DFQATT, CDR2 SNEGSKA (reference sequence). Trimming took 5 bases from V and 0 from J, leaving 20 bases between them. This CDR3 contains 16 residues.

This clonotype was detected a few times. The chain joins TRBV5-1 to TRBJ2-3; D is ambiguous. Germline V CDR1 and CDR2: SGHRS, YFSETQ. Trimming pared 0 bases from V and 2 bases from J, leaving 16 bases between. This CDR3 is built from 17 residues. CDR3 nucleotide sequence: TGCGCCAGCAGCTTGGGCGACGGTGCGAAGAACACAGATACGCAGTATTTT. This translates into CASSLGDGAKNTDTQYF.

The chain joins TRBV2 to TRBJ2-1, with D maybe TRBD2 (5 bases). Trimming pared 6 bases from V and 0 bases from J, leaving 9 bases between. This CDR3 has 14 residues. CDR1 is SNHLY, CDR2 FYNNEI, per germline. In DNA form, the CDR3 reads TGTGCCAGCAGGGAGGAAAGCTCCTACAATGAGCAGTTCTTC. This gives the protein CASREESSYNEQFF. Full variable domain (missing parts from reference TRBV2 and TRBJ2-1): EPEVTQTPSHQVTQMGQEVILRCVPISNHLYFYWYRQILGQKVEFLVSFYNNEISEKSEIFDDQFSVERPDGSNFTLKIRSTKLEDSAMYFCASREESSYNEQFFGPGTRLTVL.

This clonotype was picked up a small number of times. The chain recombines TRBV6-5 with TRBJ2-1, with 10 bases identical to TRBD2. The CDR3 totals 13 residues. The V and J ends lost 6 bases and 10 bases, in that order; junction bases with no gene match: 6. The V gene's germline CDR1 is MNHEY and CDR2 SVGAGI. The CDR3, as DNA: TGTGCCAGCAGAACTAGCGGGACTGGAGAGCAGTTCTTC. Translation gives CASRTSGTGEQFF.

There are many counts of this clonotype. This rearrangement joins TRBV5-1 to TRBJ2-2; 7 bases are a match to TRBD1. Germline values: CDR1 SGHRS, CDR2 YFSETQ. V lost 4 bases to trimming and J lost 3 bases; unmatched junction nucleotides: 3. The CDR3 totals 14 residues. Written as DNA, the CDR3 is TGCGCCAGCAGCCCGGGACAGTACACCGGGGAGCTGTTTTTT. Translation gives CASSPGQYTGELFF.

V gene TRBV20-1 combines with J gene TRBJ2-1; D call uncertain. There are 13 residues in the CDR3. In germline, CDR1 is DFQATT, CDR2 SNEGSKA (reference sequence). V was cut by 4 bases and J by 8 bases, with 15 bases left in between. The CDR3: CSAIRLPGDEQFF. CDR3 DNA sequence: TGCAGTGCTATCCGGCTCCCCGGTGATGAGCAGTTCTTC.

Many counts were recorded for this clonotype. This chain connects TRBV15 to TRBJ2-3, with 9 nucleotides matching TRBD1. This CDR3 is 15 amino acids long. With V trimmed by 5 bases and J by 0 bases, 3 bases remained unmatched. Germline CDR1 LNHNV, CDR2 YYDKDF (reference sequence). The CDR3 DNA follows: TGTGCCACCAGCCTACAGGGGGCTAGCACAGATACGCAGTATTTT. It translates to CATSLQGASTDTQYF.

The chain carries TRBV29-1 and TRBJ2-7; D might be TRBD1 (5 bases). Trimming left V 2 bases short and J 3 bases short, with 14 bases between. CDR1 and CDR2 (germline): SQVTM, ANQGSEA. The CDR3 has 14 amino acids. CDR3 protein: CSVEPPGRDYEQYF. In DNA, the CDR3 is TGCAGCGTTGAACCGCCAGGGCGCGACTACGAGCAGTACTTC.